A single sample gave rise to the 18 T cell receptor beta chains below, sequenced in a study of T-cell memory formation after mild COVID-19. TCRdb re-called the 5' RACE reads with MiXCR, one entry per CDR3 protein. The table includes approximately 560,000 distinct CDR3 sequences, approximately 15% detected once. The sequenced material came from PBMCs or a T cell subset sorted from them (not recorded which). The source of these receptors is an adult woman who had mild COVID-19 (a few samples of this study predate the infection). Cell type and time point are not known.

This clonotype was observed a few times. The chain is built from TRBV5-1 and TRBJ2-1; no clear D. V shed 0 bases and J shed 8 bases, with 12 bases lying between them. The CDR3 is 14 amino acids. Looked up from germline, CDR1 is SGHRS and CDR2 is YFSETQ. CDR3 in amino acids: CASSLGASFDEQFF. In DNA form, the CDR3 reads TGCGCCAGCAGCTTGGGGGCAAGCTTCGATGAGCAGTTCTTC. The full variable domain, its missing parts supplied by reference TRBV5-1 and TRBJ2-1, is KAGVTQTPRYLIKTRGQQVTLSCSPISGHRSVSWYQQTPGQGLQFLFEYFSETQRNKGNFPGRFSGRQFSNSRSEMNVSTLELGDSALYLCASSLGASFDEQFFGPGTRLTVL.

In this sample, this clonotype turned up a few times. The chain uses TRBV18 and TRBJ1-1; TRBD1 might be the D (6 bases). CDR3 length: 14 amino acids. Germline CDR1 KGHSH, CDR2 LQKENI. Trimming took off 4 bases at V and 2 bases at J, with 11 bases between the two ends. The CDR3 DNA is TGTGCCAGCTCACTTTCAGGGGCCAACACTGAAGCTTTCTTT. Its translation is CASSLSGANTEAFF. Full variable domain (rest looked up from reference TRBV18 and TRBJ1-1): NAGVMQNPRHLVRRRGQEARLRCSPMKGHSHVYWYRQLPEEGLKFMVYLQKENIIDESGMPKERFSAEFPKEGPSILRIQQVVRGDSAAYFCASSLSGANTEAFFGQGTRLTVV.

This clonotype came up many times. This sequence joins TRBV25-1 and TRBJ2-7, with 9 nucleotides matching TRBD1. V was pared by 4 bases and J by 4 bases, with 5 bases of the junction left unmatched. The CDR3 has 14 residues. Germline V lookup: CDR1 MGHDK, CDR2 SYGVNS. CDR3 region: CASSVEQGAYEQYF. CDR3 bases: TGTGCCAGCAGTGTGGAACAGGGGGCGTACGAGCAGTACTTC.

This clonotype was observed many times. The chain joins TRBV6-6 to TRBJ2-7, with D unclear. Germline CDR1 reads MNHNY; CDR2 reads SVGAGI (reference sequence). The CDR3 consists of 14 residues. Trimming shortened V by 5 bases and J by 6 bases, and 17 bases separated the two germline ends. CDR3 in DNA: TGTGCCAGCAGTCATGGCACAGCCCTGGTCGAGCAGTACTTC. This gives the protein CASSHGTALVEQYF.

The chain is built from TRBV30 and TRBJ1-1; D gene ambiguous. V gave up 0 bases and J gave up 8 bases, with 13 bases separating them. CDR3 length: 13 residues. Germline V gene sequence: CDR1 GTSNPN, CDR2 SVGIG (reference sequence). CDR3 DNA: TGTGCCTGGAGTGTTTCCCTAACAGACGAAGCTTTCTTT. This translates into CAWSVSLTDEAFF.

J is TRBJ2-2 and V is TRBV11-3; 13 bases match TRBD2. V was clipped by 1 base and J by 6 bases; unmatched bases: 2. CDR1 is SGHNT and CDR2 is YENEEA in the germline V gene. The CDR3 runs 16 residues. DNA for the CDR3: TGTGCCAGCAGCTTAGGGACTAGCGGGAGATCCGGGGAGCTGTTTTTT. This gives the protein CASSLGTSGRSGELFF.

In nucleotides, the CDR3 is TGTGCCAGCAGCTTGATCGGAGTGGGTATTGGGGCCAACGTCCTGACTTTC. Its protein product is CASSLIGVGIGANVLTF. The chain combines TRBV13 with TRBJ2-6, with unresolved D. The CDR3 totals 17 residues. Germline V gene data show CDR1 as PRHDT and CDR2 as FYEKMQ (reference sequence). V lost 3 bases to trimming and J lost 3 bases, with 15 bases between them.

J is TRBJ2-1 and V is TRBV20-1, with 9 nucleotides matching TRBD2. V gave up 0 bases and J gave up 6 bases; unmatched junction bases: 3. The CDR3 totals 14 residues. CDR1 is DFQATT, CDR2 SNEGSKA, per germline (reference sequence). The CDR3 sequence is CSARDGTSPNEQFF. CDR3 coding DNA: TGCAGTGCTAGAGATGGGACTAGCCCCAATGAGCAGTTCTTC.

The V and J genes are TRBV7-9 and TRBJ1-2, with D tentatively TRBD1 (6 bases). Deletions cut 2 bases from V and 7 bases from J, with 11 bases between. This CDR3 spans 13 amino acids. Germline loops: CDR1 SEHNR, CDR2 FQNEAQ (reference sequence). CDR3 DNA sequence: TGTGCCAGCAGCTTACGGACAGACACTGGCTACACCTTC. Protein product: CASSLRTDTGYTF.

This clonotype was found a few times. The chain couples TRBV12-3 or TRBV12-4 to TRBJ2-5; 14 bases are a match to TRBD2. The CDR3 is 14 residues long. Trimming cost V 8 bases and J 5 bases; bases outside gene matches: 4. In DNA form, the CDR3 reads TGTGCCAGCGGGACTAGCGGGAGTTGGGAGACCCAGTACTTC. Its protein is CASGTSGSWETQYF.

This clonotype has more than one count but fewer than ten. CDR3 protein: CASSLLGYGVIGYTF. DNA for the CDR3: TGTGCCAGCAGTTTATTGGGGTATGGTGTCATAGGCTACACCTTC. V and J are TRBV27 and TRBJ1-2, with no clear D. The V end was cut by 1 base, the J end by 8 bases, with 17 bases between. Per the germline V gene, CDR1 is MNHEY and CDR2 is SMNVEV (reference sequence). The CDR3 totals 15 residues.

V is TRBV20-1 and J is TRBJ2-7, with 7 bases identical to TRBD2. The CDR3 sequence is 11 residues long. CDR1 is DFQATT and CDR2 is SNEGSKA in the germline V gene (reference sequence). The J segment lost 4 bases and the V segment lost 7 bases, leaving 4 bases of the junction unmatched. The CDR3 loop is CSEREGYEQYF. CDR3 nucleotides: TGCAGTGAGCGGGAAGGGTACGAGCAGTACTTC.

This sequence joins TRBV9 and TRBJ1-1; D possibly corresponds to TRBD1 (5 bases). In germline, CDR1 is SGDLS, CDR2 YYNGEE. The CDR3 has 15 amino acids. Deletions cut 2 bases from V and 0 bases from J, with 11 bases between. In DNA, the CDR3 is TGTGCCAGCAGCGTCCAGGGATACATGAACACTGAAGCTTTCTTT. Residues: CASSVQGYMNTEAFF.

This clonotype came up many times. V usage is TRBV18 and J usage is TRBJ2-1, with TRBD2 matching over 11 bases. This CDR3 is 16 amino acids long. J was trimmed by 4 bases and V by 1 base; bases with no gene match: 3. Germline assignment: CDR1 KGHSH and CDR2 LQKENI. In DNA, the CDR3 is TGTGCCAGCTCACCACTGCTAGCGGGGGGTTACAATGAGCAGTTCTTC. Translation: CASSPLLAGGYNEQFF.

In this sample, this clonotype turned up a few times. This chain joins TRBV6-5 and TRBJ2-6; D remains ambiguous. CDR1 and CDR2 from the germline V gene are MNHEY and SVGAGI. The CDR3 has 16 amino acids. With 0 bases removed from V and 0 bases from J, the gap between germline ends came to 6 bases. The CDR3 here is CASSYSRSSGANVLTF. The CDR3 region has the DNA TGTGCCAGCAGTTACTCCCGCAGCTCTGGGGCCAACGTCCTGACTTTC.

This clonotype showed up just a few times. The chain uses TRBV4-2 and TRBJ1-2; the D is unclear. Germline CDR1 reads LGHNA; CDR2 reads YNFKEQ. This CDR3 has 11 amino acids. V was shortened by 7 bases and J by 13 bases, with 16 bases between the two germline ends. CDR3 sequence reads: CASNRTRGRTF. The CDR3 bases are TGTGCCAGCAATCGGACCCGCGGCCGCACCTTC.

This clonotype was detected only a few times. V usage is TRBV3-1 and J usage is TRBJ2-5, with D perhaps matching TRBD1 (6 bases). The V gene's germline CDR1 is LGHDT and CDR2 YNNKEL (reference sequence). This CDR3 has 14 residues. V lost 4 bases, J lost 2 bases, and 11 bases lay in between. Written as DNA, the CDR3 is TGTGCCAGCAGCCTAGCACAGGGTCAAGAGACCCAGTACTTC. Protein: CASSLAQGQETQYF.

The J gene is TRBJ2-2, the V gene TRBV5-6, with D perhaps matching TRBD1 (5 bases). The germline V and J ends were trimmed by 0 bases and 4 bases, with 16 bases remaining between them. CDR3 size: 17 residues. From germline, CDR1 is SGHDT and CDR2 YYEEEE. The CDR3 DNA follows: TGTGCCAGCAGCTTGGGTCCAGGGAAGCACGTCACCGGGGAGCTGTTTTTT. It translates to CASSLGPGKHVTGELFF.